Listed below are T cell receptor beta chains from one sample, sequenced in a study of preoperative IRX-2 immunotherapy in early breast cancer. Profiled with immunoSEQ multiplex PCR; TCRdb holds only in-frame clones, not every one. Of roughly 45,000 clones in the sample, approximately 95% were seen once. The source material was tumor tissue, sampled after IRX-2 immunotherapy. The source is a human donor with breast cancer. Both conserved end residues are part of each CDR3. Fields, in order: D gene, J gene, clone size, V gene, CDR3 DNA, CDR3 protein. The D gene is left open where the match is weak. Size values are once, few and many counts, or a class for expanded clones, and some rows have none.

>-|TRBJ2-7|-|TRBV18
TGTGCCAGCTCACCACTCTCCTACGAGCAGTACTTC
CASSPLSYEQYF
>-|TRBJ1-5|-|TRBV7-2
TGTGCCAGCAGCCCCCCCAATCAGCCCCAGCATTTT
CASSPPNQPQHF
>-|TRBJ1-2|-|TRBV7-9
TGTGCCAGCAGCTTCCGGGGAGGAGACTATGGCTACACCTTC
CASSFRGGDYGYTF
>-|TRBJ2-7|-|TRBV4-1
TGCGCCAGCAGCCAAGATGCGACCGGCTTCTCCTACGAGCAGTACTTC
CASSQDATGFSYEQYF
>-|TRBJ2-1|-|TRBV7-9
TGTGCCAGCAGCTTCGACCGTAACAATGAGCAGTTCTTC
CASSFDRNNEQFF
>TRBD1|TRBJ2-7|-|TRBV28
TGTGCCAGCAGTCGGGACAGGGGAGGGTACGAGCAGTACTTC
CASSRDRGGYEQYF
>TRBD1|TRBJ1-1|-|TRBV5-1
TGCGCCAGCAGCTTGTCCCAGGGGGGGAACACTGAAGCTTTCTTT
CASSLSQGGNTEAFF
>-|TRBJ2-5|-|TRBV11-2
TGTGCCAGCAGCTTAACCCTCCACAGAGGGGTGGAGACCCAGTACTTC
CASSLTLHRGVETQYF
>-|TRBJ2-5|-|TRBV7-3
TGTGCCAGCAGCTTACCAGTCCAAGAGACCCAGTACTTC
CASSLPVQETQYF
>TRBD1|TRBJ2-3|-|TRBV19
TGTGCCAGTAGTAGGGGAAGGCTGGGACAGGGGGATTACCGGGCTAACACAGATACGCAGTATTTT
CASSRGRLGQGDYRANTDTQYF
>-|TRBJ2-1|-|TRBV4-2
TGTGCCAGCAGCCAAGATTTCAAGAGCAATGAGCAGTTCTTC
CASSQDFKSNEQFF
>TRBD1|TRBJ1-4|-|TRBV5-1
TGCGCCAGCAGCTCGACAGGGGCTAATGAAAAACTGTTTTTT
CASSSTGANEKLFF
>-|TRBJ2-5|once|TRBV19
TGTGCCAGTAGTTCCCCAGCGGGTTACGCTGGAGAGACCCAGTACTTC
CASSSPAGYAGETQYF
>-|TRBJ2-3|-|TRBV9
TGTGCCAGCCTCCGGGACGAAGGCCCAGATACGCAGTATTTT
CASLRDEGPDTQYF
>-|TRBJ2-1|-|TRBV7-9
TGTGCCAGCAGCTTAGCTTCTCCCAATGAGCAGTTCTTC
CASSLASPNEQFF
>-|TRBJ2-5|-|TRBV6-6
TGTGCCAGCAGCTACGCGGAGACCCAGTACTTC
CASSYAETQYF